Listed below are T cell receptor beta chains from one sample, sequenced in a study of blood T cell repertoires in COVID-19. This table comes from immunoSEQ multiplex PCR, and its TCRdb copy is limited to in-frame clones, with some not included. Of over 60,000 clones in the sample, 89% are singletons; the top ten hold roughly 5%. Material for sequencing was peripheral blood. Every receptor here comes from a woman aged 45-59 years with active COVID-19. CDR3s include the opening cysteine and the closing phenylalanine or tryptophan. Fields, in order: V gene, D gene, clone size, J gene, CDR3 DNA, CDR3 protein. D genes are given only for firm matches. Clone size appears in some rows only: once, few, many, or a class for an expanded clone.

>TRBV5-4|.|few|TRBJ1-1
TGTGCCAGCAGCCGCGGACAACAGAACACTGAAGCTTTCTTT
CASSRGQQNTEAFF
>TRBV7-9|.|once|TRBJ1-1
TGTGCCAGCAGCTTCGTCAACACTGAAGCTTTCTTT
CASSFVNTEAFF
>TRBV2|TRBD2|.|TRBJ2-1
TGTGCCAGCAGAGGACTAGCACGAGAGCAGTTCTTC
CASRGLAREQFF
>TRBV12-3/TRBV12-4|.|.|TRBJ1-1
TGTGCCAGCAAAGAGGGGAACACTGAAGCTTTCTTT
CASKEGNTEAFF
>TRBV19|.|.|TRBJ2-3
TGTGCCACCTCAAACAGCGGGCAGAGCACAGATACGCAGTATTTT
CATSNSGQSTDTQYF
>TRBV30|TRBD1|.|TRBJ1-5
TGTGCCTGGGACGCCCAAGGACAGGGGAGCAATCAGCCCCAGCATTTT
CAWDAQGQGSNQPQHF
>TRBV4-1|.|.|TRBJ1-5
TGCGCCAGCAGCCAAGGACAGTCATCGAGTCAGCCCCAGCATTTT
CASSQGQSSSQPQHF
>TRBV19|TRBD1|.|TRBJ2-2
TGTGCCAGTAGTATTCTGGACAGGGGCCCCGGGGAGCTGTTTTTT
CASSILDRGPGELFF
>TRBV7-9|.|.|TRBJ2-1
TGTGCCAGCAGCCCACAGGGCCGGGGATACAATGAGCAGTTCTTC
CASSPQGRGYNEQFF
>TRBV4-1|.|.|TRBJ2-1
TGCGCCAGCAGCCAAGATAACTTTCCCAATGAGCAGTTCTTC
CASSQDNFPNEQFF
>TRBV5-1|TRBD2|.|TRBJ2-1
TGCGCCAGCAGATCCGGGACTAGCGGGACCTACAATGAGCAGTTCTTC
CASRSGTSGTYNEQFF
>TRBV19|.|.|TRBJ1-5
TGTGCCAGTAGTATTGTTCAGGGGACGAATCAGCCCCAGCATTTT
CASSIVQGTNQPQHF
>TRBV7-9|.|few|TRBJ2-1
TGTGCCAGCAGCTTCCTCGTGGGCAGCTCCTACAATGAGCAGTTCTTC
CASSFLVGSSYNEQFF
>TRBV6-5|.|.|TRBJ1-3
TGTGCCAGCCTCCCGGGGGGCAGTGGAAACACCATATATTTT
CASLPGGSGNTIYF
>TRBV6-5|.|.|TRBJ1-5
TGTGCCAGCAACTTCCGCGGTAATCAGCCCCAGCATTTT
CASNFRGNQPQHF
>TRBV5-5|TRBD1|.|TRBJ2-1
TGTGCCAGCAGCTTCGGGACAGGGGGAAAGCAGTTCTTC
CASSFGTGGKQFF
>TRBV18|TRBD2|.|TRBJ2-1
TGTGCCAGCTCATTAGGACTAGCGGGAGGAAATGAGCAGTTCTTC
CASSLGLAGGNEQFF
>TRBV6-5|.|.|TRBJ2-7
TGTGCCAGCAGTTACTCAAGCTTTTTACGACTGGGCGAGCAGTACTTC
CASSYSSFLRLGEQYF
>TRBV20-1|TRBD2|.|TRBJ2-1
TGCAGTGCTAGTGACTTGAGGACTAGCGCGTTCAATGAGCAGTTCTTC
CSASDLRTSAFNEQFF
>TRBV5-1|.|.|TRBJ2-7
TGCGCCAGCAGCGAGAAGCGGGTATCCTACGAGCAGTACTTC
CASSEKRVSYEQYF
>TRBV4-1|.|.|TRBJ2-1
TGCGCCAGCAGCCAAGTGACTAGGGATTGGTCGCAGTTCTTC
CASSQVTRDWSQFF
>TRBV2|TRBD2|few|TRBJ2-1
TGTGCCAGACCACTAGCGCGAGGTTACAATGAGCAGTTCTTC
CARPLARGYNEQFF
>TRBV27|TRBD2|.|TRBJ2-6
TGTGCCAGCAGTTTGGCGGGAGGGCCAGGGGCCAACGTCCTGACTTTC
CASSLAGGPGANVLTF
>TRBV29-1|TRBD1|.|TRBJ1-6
TGCAGCGTTGCCCCAGGACAGGTAAGGTCACCCCTCCACTTT
CSVAPGQVRSPLHF
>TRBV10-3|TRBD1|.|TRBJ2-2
TGTGCCATCAGTGAACAGGGGGCTTCATACACCGGGGAGCTGTTTTTT
CAISEQGASYTGELFF
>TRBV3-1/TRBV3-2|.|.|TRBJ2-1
TGTGCCAGCAGCCAAGGGGTAGCCTATGAGCAGTTCTTC
CASSQGVAYEQFF
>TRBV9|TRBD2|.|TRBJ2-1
TGTGCCAGCAGCGTTAGCGGGGGACCCTACAATGAGCAGTTCTTC
CASSVSGGPYNEQFF
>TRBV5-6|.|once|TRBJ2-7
TGTGCCAGCAGCTTGGAGCGGCCCGGGCGATCTTTACGAAACGAGCAGTACTTC
CASSLERPGRSLRNEQYF
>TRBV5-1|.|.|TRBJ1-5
TGCGCCAGCAGCCTACTTGGGGGAGGCAGCAATCAGCCCCAGCATTTT
CASSLLGGGSNQPQHF
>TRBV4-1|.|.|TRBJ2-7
TGCGCCAGCAGCCAGATACAGGGCCACGAGCAGTACTTC
CASSQIQGHEQYF
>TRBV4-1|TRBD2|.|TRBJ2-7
TGCGCCAGCAGCCAATTGGGACTAGCGGCTAACGAGCAGTACTTC
CASSQLGLAANEQYF
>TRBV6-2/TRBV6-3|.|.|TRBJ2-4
TGTGCCAGCAGTTATGCAGGGGAAACCAAAAACATTCAGTACTTC
CASSYAGETKNIQYF
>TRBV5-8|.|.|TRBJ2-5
TGTGCCAGCAGCTTGACCGGGGTCGATGAGACCCAGTACTTC
CASSLTGVDETQYF
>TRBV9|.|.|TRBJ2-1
TGTGCCAGCAGCGTAGCCGGTTGGGAGCAGTTCTTC
CASSVAGWEQFF
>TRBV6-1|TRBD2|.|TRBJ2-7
TGTGCCAGCAGTGAAACTAGCGGGAGCCTCTACGAGCAGTACTTC
CASSETSGSLYEQYF
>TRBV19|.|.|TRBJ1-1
TGTGCCAGTAGTATAGATTTCGGGGGTGAAGCTTTCTTT
CASSIDFGGEAFF
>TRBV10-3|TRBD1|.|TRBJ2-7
TGTGCCATCAGTGGAGGACAGGGGGTTAACTACGAGCAGTACTTC
CAISGGQGVNYEQYF
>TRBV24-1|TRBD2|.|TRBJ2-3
TGTGCCACCAGTGAGGGGACTAGCGGGAGGGCAGATACGCAGTATTTT
CATSEGTSGRADTQYF
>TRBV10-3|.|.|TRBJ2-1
TGTGCCATCAGTGAGATAGTGGATGAGCAGTTCTTC
CAISEIVDEQFF
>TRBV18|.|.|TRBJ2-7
TGTGCCAGCTCTCCGGGGAGGGGGAGCTACGAGCAGTACTTC
CASSPGRGSYEQYF
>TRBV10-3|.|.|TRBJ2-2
TGTGCCATCAGTGGTAGCGGGAACACCGGGGAGCTGTTTTTT
CAISGSGNTGELFF
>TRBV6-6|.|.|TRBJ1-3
TGTGCCAGCACCCCCCCAGGAAACACCATATATTTT
CASTPPGNTIYF
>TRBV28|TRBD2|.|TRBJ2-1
TGTGCCAGCAGTTCCGGGACTAGCACACCCGGGTTCTTC
CASSSGTSTPGFF
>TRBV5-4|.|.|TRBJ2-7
TGTGCCAGCAGCTCTCGACAGGTTGGGGACTACGAGCAGTACTTC
CASSSRQVGDYEQYF
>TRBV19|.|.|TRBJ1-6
TGTGCCAGTAGTCTAGATACGGGAGATAATTCACCCCTCCACTTT
CASSLDTGDNSPLHF
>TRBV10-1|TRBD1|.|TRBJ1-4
TGCGCCAGCACCAAGGGACAGAATGAAAAACTGTTTTTT
CASTKGQNEKLFF
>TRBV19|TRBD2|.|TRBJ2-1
TGTGCCAGTAGTATAATAACTAGCGGATACAATGAGCAGTTCTTC
CASSIITSGYNEQFF
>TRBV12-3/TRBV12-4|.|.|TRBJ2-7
TGTGCCAGCAGTTTCTATAGCTCCTACGAGCAGTACTTC
CASSFYSSYEQYF
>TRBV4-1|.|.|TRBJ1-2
TGCGCCAGCAGCCAAGACTCGACAGAGGTGGATGGCTACACCTTC
CASSQDSTEVDGYTF
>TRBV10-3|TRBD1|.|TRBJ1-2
TGTGCCATCAGAGGACAGGGGGAAGGCTATGGCTACACCTTC
CAIRGQGEGYGYTF
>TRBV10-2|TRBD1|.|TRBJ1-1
TGCGCCAGCAGTGGGGGCAGGGGGCTACGTAGCACTGAAGCTTTCTTT
CASSGGRGLRSTEAFF
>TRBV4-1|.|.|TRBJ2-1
TGCGCCAGCAGCCGCAACCTCCGGGAGCAGTTCTTC
CASSRNLREQFF
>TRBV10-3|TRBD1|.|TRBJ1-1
TGTGCCATCAGCATACAGGGGACGAACACTGAAGCTTTCTTT
CAISIQGTNTEAFF